Each of the 10 T cell receptor beta chains below was sequenced from the same sample in a study of graft-versus-host responses after intestinal transplantation. These receptors lack a known antigen. Here immunoSEQ multiplex PCR was the method, and the copy in TCRdb shows in-frame clones only, minus some. In the table there are over 45,000 clones, about 94% of which are singletons. This material consisted of unstimulated CD4+ T cells sorted from spleen or lymph node cells, taken before transplant. These receptors originate from a human donor who was the organ donor for an intestinal transplant.

V gene TRBV27 combines with J gene TRBJ2-4; D not resolved. Trimming cost V 3 bases and J 1 base, with 7 bases left between them. The CDR3 spans 14 residues. Germline V gene lookup returns CDR1 MNHEY and CDR2 SMNVEV (reference sequence). This CDR3 is CASSFYWAKNIQYF. In DNA, the CDR3 is TGTGCCAGCAGTTTCTATTGGGCCAAAAACATTCAGTACTTC.

The gene calls are TRBV5-1 and TRBJ1-4; no reliable D call. Trimming removed 4 bases at V and 2 bases at J, with 12 bases between. The CDR3 sequence is 15 residues long. Germline CDR1 and CDR2: SGHRS and YFSETQ. CDR3 coding DNA: TGCGCCAGCAGCCCGAACCCTGGGACTAATGAAAAACTGTTTTTT. This sequence encodes CASSPNPGTNEKLFF.

V gene TRBV18 combines with J gene TRBJ2-1, with D unclear. This CDR3 has 13 amino acids. The germline CDR1 and CDR2 sequences are KGHSH and LQKENI. Trimming took 3 bases from V and 4 from J, leaving 7 bases between them. The CDR3 sequence is CASSPQAYNEQFF. CDR3 bases: TGTGCCAGCTCACCTCAGGCATACAATGAGCAGTTCTTC.

The rearrangement links TRBV5-3 to TRBJ2-7, with 7 bases lining up with TRBD1. TRBV5-3 falls under the ORF class, with uncertain function. Trimming at V came to 4 bases and at J to 3 bases, leaving 10 bases not matched to a gene. CDR3 length: 15 residues. This chain's CDR3 is CARSAPGQSFYEQYF. CDR3 nucleotides: TGTGCCAGAAGCGCACCGGGACAGAGCTTCTACGAGCAGTACTTC.

This sequence joins TRBV7-3 and TRBJ1-5; TRBD1 is a possible D gene (5 bases). CDR1 and CDR2 (germline): SGHTA, FQGTGA. This CDR3 spans 14 amino acids. Trimming stripped 0 bases from V and 2 bases from J, with 5 bases between. The chain's CDR3 is CASSLTGGNQPQHF. In DNA, the CDR3 is TGTGCCAGCAGCTTAACAGGGGGCAATCAGCCCCAGCATTTT.

The chain couples TRBV2 to TRBJ2-2, with 9 nucleotides matching TRBD2. J gave up 2 bases and V 6 bases, and 13 bases lay outside the gene matches. Germline values: CDR1 SNHLY, CDR2 FYNNEI. CDR3 length: 18 amino acids. The CDR3 DNA sequence: TGTGCCAGCAGCCTACGTTCGCTAGCGGGGATCAACACCGGGGAGCTGTTTTTT. Translated: CASSLRSLAGINTGELFF. Looking up the rest from reference TRBV2 and TRBJ2-2 gives the full variable domain: EPEVTQTPSHQVTQMGQEVILRCVPISNHLYFYWYRQILGQKVEFLVSFYNNEISEKSEIFDDQFSVERPDGSNFTLKIRSTKLEDSAMYFCASSLRSLAGINTGELFFGEGSRLTVL.

V gene TRBV11-3 combines with J gene TRBJ2-3; the match to TRBD2 covers 8 bases. CDR1 SGHNT and CDR2 YENEEA come from the germline V gene. The V gene end was trimmed by 1 base and the J gene end by 0 bases; junction bases not matched to a gene: 6. The CDR3 extends over 17 amino acids. The chain's CDR3 is CASSLGSSGLSTDTQYF. The DNA for the CDR3 is TGTGCCAGCAGCTTAGGGTCTAGCGGGCTTAGCACAGATACGCAGTATTTT.

This chain links TRBV7-3 with TRBJ2-1; 10 positions match TRBD2. Losses at the gene ends were 0 bases for V and 7 bases for J; bases not matched to a gene: 0. The V gene's germline CDR1 is SGHTA and CDR2 FQGTGA. The CDR3 runs to 14 residues. Here the CDR3 reads CASSLTGLANEQFF. The CDR3 bases are TGTGCCAGCAGCTTAACGGGACTAGCGAATGAGCAGTTCTTC.

This sequence joins TRBV7-3 and TRBJ2-2, with 11 positions matching TRBD2. Germline CDR1 SGHTA, CDR2 FQGTGA. The CDR3 is made up of 15 amino acids. Losses at the gene ends were 6 bases for V and 2 bases for J; bases not matched to a gene: 2. The DNA of the CDR3 is TGTGCCAGCAGACTAGCGGGGGCCAACACCGGGGAGCTGTTTTTT. This sequence encodes CASRLAGANTGELFF.

This clone was seen only once. The chain employs TRBV4-3 and TRBJ2-3; no firm D call. The germline V gene has CDR1 LGHNA and CDR2 YSLEER. There are 13 residues in the CDR3. The ends were cut back, 1 base at V and 4 bases at J, with 6 bases in the middle. The CDR3 reads CASSQVSPDTQYF. In DNA, the CDR3 is TGCGCCAGCAGCCAAGTTAGCCCAGATACGCAGTATTTT.